These 26 T cell receptor beta chains were all obtained from the same sample, sequenced in a study of T cells after yellow fever vaccination. MiXCR, applied by TCRdb to the 5' RACE reads, yields one record per CDR3 protein. This sample has roughly 170,000 distinct CDR3 sequences, with approximately 6.2% found just once. This material consisted of CD4+ T cells sorted from PBMCs, taken on the day of the first yellow fever vaccination. These receptors were taken from a man aged 18 to 29 who received the YFV17D yellow fever vaccine.

In the case of this clonotype: Being one base from a much bigger clone, this may be a read error. This chain links TRBV6-1 with TRBJ2-5, with D maybe TRBD2 (7 bases). Germline V gene sequence: CDR1 MNHNS, CDR2 SASEGT. Trimming removed 6 bases from V and 5 bases from J, with 22 bases in between. This CDR3 comprises 16 residues. This CDR3 is CASRGAAAGKDETQYF. DNA of the CDR3: TGTGCCAGCAGGGGGGCTGCAGCGGGGAAGGATGAGACCCAGTACTTC.

The chain joins TRBV7-4 to TRBJ2-3, with 10 bases aligning to TRBD2. V lost 2 bases to trimming and J lost 5 bases; unmatched junction nucleotides: 7. The V gene's germline CDR1 is SGHVT and CDR2 SQSDAQ. The CDR3 has 16 residues. The CDR3 DNA reads TGTGCCAGCAGCTTAAACAGCGGGGGGGCGAGAGATACGCAGTATTTT. Its translation is CASSLNSGGARDTQYF. The full variable domain, its missing parts supplied by reference TRBV7-4 and TRBJ2-3, is GAGVSQSPRYKVAKRGRDVALRCDSISGHVTLYWYRQTLGQGSEVLTYSQSDAQRDKSGRPSGRFSAERPERSVSTLKIQRTEQGDSAVYLCASSLNSGGARDTQYFGPGTRLTVL.

This clonotype was counted a few times. This sequence joins TRBV7-2 and TRBJ2-3; no clear D. This CDR3 comprises 12 residues. Trimming took off 2 bases at V and 5 bases at J, with 5 bases between the two ends. Germline CDR1 SGHTA, CDR2 FQGNSA. The CDR3 here is CASSLQEDTQYF. For the CDR3, the DNA is TGTGCCAGCAGCTTACAGGAAGATACGCAGTATTTT. The full variable domain, its missing parts supplied by reference TRBV7-2 and TRBJ2-3, is GAGVSQSPSNKVTEKGKDVELRCDPISGHTALYWYRQSLGQGLEFLIYFQGNSAPDKSGLPSDRFSAERTGGSVSTLTIQRTQQEDSAVYLCASSLQEDTQYFGPGTRLTVL.

In this sample, this clonotype turned up a few times. This rearrangement joins TRBV24-1 to TRBJ2-7, with TRBD1 identical over 10 bases. The trim removed 8 bases at V and 1 base at J, leaving 10 bases unmatched. CDR1 and CDR2 (germline): KGHDR, SFDVKD. This CDR3 is 16 amino acids long. The CDR3 sequence is CATTLTTGQGSYEQYV. The CDR3, as DNA: TGTGCCACCACCTTAACGACGGGACAGGGGTCCTACGAGCAGTACGTC.

This clonotype was seen ten or more times. The chain links TRBV5-1 to TRBJ2-2; 7 bases map to TRBD1. CDR3 length: 17 residues. Trimming cost V 3 bases and J 6 bases; bases outside gene matches: 14. Germline V lookup: CDR1 SGHRS, CDR2 YFSETQ. This CDR3 is CASSSTGSGEYAGELFF. DNA for the CDR3: TGCGCCAGCAGCTCGACAGGGAGTGGTGAATATGCCGGGGAGCTGTTTTTT.

This clonotype was seen at least ten times. This chain links TRBV20-1 with TRBJ1-5; D might be TRBD1 (5 bases). The CDR3 has 15 residues. Germline-derived CDR1 and CDR2 are DFQATT and SNEGSKA (reference sequence). V lost 3 bases and J 1 base, leaving 13 bases between the germline ends. The CDR3 DNA reads TGCAGTGCTAGTACAGGATCCGAAAGCAATCAGCCCCAGCATTTT. This translates into CSASTGSESNQPQHF.

This clonotype has just a few counts. This chain connects TRBV19 to TRBJ1-1; D not certain. The germline gives CDR1 LNHDA, CDR2 SQIVND (reference sequence). This CDR3 is 13 amino acids long. V was shortened by 6 bases and J by 1 base, with 9 bases between the two germline ends. The CDR3 DNA is TGTGCCAGTAGGATTGGCCAGAACACTGAAGCTTTCTTT. This translates into CASRIGQNTEAFF.

The chain recombines TRBV6-5 with TRBJ2-2; possibly TRBD1 for D (6 bases). The CDR3 totals 18 residues. The germline V gene has CDR1 MNHEY and CDR2 SVGAGI. Trimming took 0 bases from V and 1 from J, leaving 15 bases between them. CDR3 protein: CASSYSGSGTLNTGELFF. The CDR3 bases are TGTGCCAGCAGTTACTCAGGATCCGGGACACTGAACACCGGGGAGCTGTTTTTT.

This clonotype was counted a few times. The genes are TRBV3-1 and TRBJ1-6; unclear D gene. This CDR3 has 13 residues. The V gene lost 8 bases and the J gene lost 7 bases, with 12 bases spanning the gap. The V gene's germline CDR1 is LGHDT and CDR2 YNNKEL (reference sequence). CDR3 DNA: TGTGCCAGCGCTCGGACGGAGAATTCACCCCTCCACTTT. This sequence encodes CASARTENSPLHF.

This clonotype was counted at least ten times. The V gene is TRBV18, the J gene TRBJ2-7; D gene ambiguous. The V end was cut by 6 bases, the J end by 0 bases, with 3 bases between. Germline V gene sequence: CDR1 KGHSH, CDR2 LQKENI. The CDR3 totals 11 residues. CDR3 sequence (DNA): TGTGCCAGCTCGTTCTCCTACGAGCAGTACTTC. This translates into CASSFSYEQYF.

The sample holds many counts of this clonotype. The chain combines TRBV5-4 with TRBJ1-1; D is unresolved. The CDR3 length is 15 residues. V was cut by 0 bases and J by 6 bases, with 15 bases left in between. CDR1 SGHNT and CDR2 YYREEE come from the germline V gene (reference sequence). In DNA, the CDR3 is TGTGCCAGCAGCTTGGATGTAGGGCGACGGGCTGAAGCTTTCTTT. Amino acid sequence: CASSLDVGRRAEAFF.

This clonotype was seen at least ten times. The V and J genes are TRBV18 and TRBJ2-2; 8 positions match TRBD1. This CDR3 spans 17 amino acids. Germline loops: CDR1 KGHSH, CDR2 LQKENI. After removal of 2 bases from V and 6 bases from J, the junction contained 11 bases not matched to a gene. CDR3 in amino acids: CASSPTAGGARAGELFF. Here the CDR3 DNA reads TGTGCCAGCTCACCAACCGCAGGGGGCGCGCGAGCCGGGGAGCTGTTTTTT.

The V and J genes are TRBV27 and TRBJ2-7, with TRBD2 matching 11 bases. Germline V CDR1 and CDR2: MNHEY, SMNVEV (reference sequence). V lost 6 bases, J lost 4 bases, and 11 bases stayed unmatched. CDR3 length: 16 amino acids. The CDR3 coding sequence is TGTGCCAGCAGCCCTACCCTAGCGGGGGGCCGTTACGAGCAGTACTTC. Translating it yields CASSPTLAGGRYEQYF.

This clonotype appeared many times. V gene TRBV10-3 combines with J gene TRBJ2-1; tentative D call: TRBD1 (5 bases). Between the trimmed V and J ends, which lost 7 bases and 0 bases, there was a span of 13 bases. CDR3 length: 15 amino acids. Germline V gene sequence: CDR1 ENHRY, CDR2 SYGVKD. The CDR3 DNA reads TGTGCCATCAAAGGACACTCGAGCTCCTACAATGAGCAGTTCTTC. The encoded protein is CAIKGHSSSYNEQFF.

This clonotype was picked up a small number of times. The chain has TRBV5-1 and TRBJ2-7; 7 positions match TRBD1. The CDR3 has 13 residues. Germline trimming cut 4 bases from V and 8 bases from J; bases unmatched to any gene: 9. CDR1 and CDR2 (germline): SGHRS, YFSETQ. The CDR3 bases are TGCGCCAGCAGCGTGACAGGGTTTGACCAGCAGTACGTC. As protein: CASSVTGFDQQYV.

At least ten counts were recorded for this clonotype. The chain employs TRBV10-3 and TRBJ1-6; D gene uncertain. Germline V gene lookup returns CDR1 ENHRY and CDR2 SYGVKD. CDR3 length: 14 amino acids. Trimming pared 4 bases from V and 6 bases from J, leaving 10 bases between. CDR3 nucleotide sequence: TGTGCCATCAGTGGGGAACGAAGTAATTCACCCCTCCACTTT. This sequence encodes CAISGERSNSPLHF.

This clonotype was counted many times. This rearrangement joins TRBV21-1 to TRBJ2-1; TRBD1 was called by the table and not checked on the DNA. TRBV21-1 is a known pseudogene. The CDR3 has 15 amino acids. CDR3 nucleotides: TGTGCCAGCAGCAAGGGGGGGGCTTGCTACAATGAGCAGTTCTTC. Translating gives CASSKGGACYNEQFF.

In its sample, this clonotype was seen many times. This chain links TRBV7-6 with TRBJ2-1, with D perhaps being TRBD1 or TRBD2 (5 bases each). The CDR3 runs to 14 residues. V was cut by 8 bases and J by 6 bases, with 17 bases left in between. Germline V gives CDR1 SGHVS, CDR2 FNYEAQ. CDR3 DNA: TGTGCCAGCTCAACCGAGGGGTTCGGCAATGAGCAGTTCTTC. Amino acids: CASSTEGFGNEQFF.

This clonotype was found a few times. CDR3: CASSLGQGGGGYTF. DNA of the CDR3: TGTGCCAGCAGCCTAGGACAGGGGGGAGGAGGCTACACCTTC. The chain is built from TRBV28 and TRBJ1-2; 10 bases are a match to TRBD1. This CDR3 has 14 amino acids. The germline V gene has CDR1 MDHEN and CDR2 SYDVKM. V was clipped by 6 bases and J by 8 bases; unmatched bases: 9.

The chain recombines TRBV24-1 with TRBJ2-2; 9 bases are shared with TRBD2. The CDR3 length is 16 residues. CDR1 and CDR2 from the germline V gene are KGHDR and SFDVKD. V lost 0 bases to trimming and J lost 4 bases; unmatched junction nucleotides: 2. As DNA, the CDR3 is TGTGCCACCAGTGATTTGAAGCGGGGGGCCACCGGGGAGCTGTTTTTT. Translated, it gives CATSDLKRGATGELFF.

This clonotype was observed many times. The rearrangement joins TRBV20-1 to TRBJ1-2, with 8 bases fitting TRBD1. The CDR3 totals 13 residues. Germline loops: CDR1 DFQATT, CDR2 SNEGSKA (reference sequence). The V gene end was trimmed by 6 bases and the J gene end by 7 bases; junction bases not matched to a gene: 10. CDR3 nucleotides: TGCAGTGCGCCGGACCTGACAGGGGTTGGCTACACCTTC. This translates into CSAPDLTGVGYTF.

The rearrangement joins TRBV19 to TRBJ2-5; D might be TRBD1 (5 bases). Trimming took 0 bases from V and 5 from J, leaving 16 bases between them. This CDR3 is built from 16 residues. Germline V gives CDR1 LNHDA, CDR2 SQIVND (reference sequence). CDR3 in DNA: TGTGCCAGTAGTATAGATAGCAACAGGTTGATGGAGACCCAGTACTTC. Translation gives CASSIDSNRLMETQYF.

V is TRBV20-1 and J is TRBJ1-2, with 9 bases lining up with TRBD1. With 1 base clipped from V and 2 bases from J, the junction kept 11 bases outside the gene matches. The CDR3 extends over 17 amino acids. Germline V gene data show CDR1 as DFQATT and CDR2 as SNEGSKA (reference sequence). The CDR3 coding sequence is TGCAGTGCTAGAGCCGGGACAGGGCCCCAGGGCAACTATGGCTACACCTTC. Translation gives CSARAGTGPQGNYGYTF.

In its sample, this clonotype was seen a few times. The gene calls are TRBV6-1 and TRBJ1-2, with unresolved D. Trimming removed 6 bases at V and 4 bases at J, with 12 bases between. The germline V gene encodes CDR1 MNHNS and CDR2 SASEGT. The CDR3 covers 13 residues. CDR3 nucleotide sequence: TGTGCCAGCAGCCAGCTTGAATCCTATGGCTACACCTTC. Protein sequence: CASSQLESYGYTF.

The sample holds a few counts of this clonotype. This chain joins TRBV11-2 and TRBJ2-7; TRBD1 or TRBD2 may be the D gene (5 bases each). Germline V CDR1 and CDR2: SGHAT, FQNNGV. Trimming took 2 bases from V and 5 from J, leaving 10 bases between them. The CDR3 spans 13 residues. The CDR3: CASSLWLGDEQYF. The CDR3 coding sequence is TGTGCCAGCAGCTTATGGTTGGGGGACGAGCAGTACTTC.

This clonotype was observed many times. The chain uses TRBV7-3 and TRBJ2-3; 8 bases fit TRBD2. J was trimmed by 2 bases and V by 3 bases; bases with no gene match: 7. The CDR3 is 16 residues long. Germline lookup yields CDR1 SGHTA and CDR2 FQGTGA. The DNA of the CDR3 is TGTGCCAGCAGCTTCCAAGCGGGGGCGACCACAGATACGCAGTATTTT. Translation: CASSFQAGATTDTQYF.